The source of this T cell receptor (beta chain) is a study of T cell responses to AZD1222 COVID-19 vaccine. The protocol was immunoSEQ multiplex PCR, while the TCRdb copy is restricted to in-frame clones and leaves out a portion. The data show 130,000 or so clones, almost 85% seen once. With respect to this clone: The antigen is undetermined.

Findings and caveats of the study: Donors, mostly white British, included more females; clonal diversity was possibly underestimated. Epitopes outside B.1.351 and B.1.1.7 mutated regions reportedly drew nearly half of spike TCRs. Across spike, vaccine-associated CD4 TCRs were found, dominant at 160-218 and 743-854.

The length of the CDR3 is 15 residues. Losses at the gene ends were 0 bases for V and 3 bases for J; bases not matched to a gene: 3. Germline V gene data show CDR1 as GTSNPN and CDR2 as SVGIG (reference sequence). The chain recombines TRBV30 with TRBJ1-5, with TRBD1 matching over 9 bases. The receptor comes from an adult who received the MenACWY meningococcal vaccine as a control. The sequences come from peripheral blood, collected 28 days after the second dose of the MenACWY control vaccine. The CDR3 bases are TGTGCCTGGAGTGTCGGGGACAGGGCCAATCAGCCCCAGCATTTT. The encoded protein is CAWSVGDRANQPQHF.